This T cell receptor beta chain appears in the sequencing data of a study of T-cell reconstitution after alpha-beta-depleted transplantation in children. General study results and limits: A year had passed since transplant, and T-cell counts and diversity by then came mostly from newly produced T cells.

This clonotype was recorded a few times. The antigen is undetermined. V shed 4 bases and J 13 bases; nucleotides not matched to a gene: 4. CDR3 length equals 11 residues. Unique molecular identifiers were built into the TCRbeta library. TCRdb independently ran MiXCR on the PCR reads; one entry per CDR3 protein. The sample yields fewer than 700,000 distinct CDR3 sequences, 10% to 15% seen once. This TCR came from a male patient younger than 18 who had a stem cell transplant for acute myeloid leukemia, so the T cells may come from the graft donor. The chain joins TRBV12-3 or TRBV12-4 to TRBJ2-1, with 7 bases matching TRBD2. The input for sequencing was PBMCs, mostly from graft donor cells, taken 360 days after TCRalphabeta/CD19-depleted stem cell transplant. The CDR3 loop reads CASSSSGSQFF. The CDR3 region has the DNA TGTGCCAGCAGTTCTAGCGGCAGTCAGTTCTTC.